These T cell receptor beta chains were read from a single sample in a study of shared T cell receptors in the human thymus. Clones were sequenced by immunoSEQ multiplex PCR, and TCRdb holds only the in-frame ones, with some missing. This table has around 730,000 clones, around 85% appearing once. These data were likewise used in another study, on human thymus T cells.

The sequenced sample consisted of thymocytes. These receptors were collected from a girl in the first two years of life with a congenital heart defect. Each CDR3 is given with its conserved first and last residue. A D gene is named only where the DNA matches it firmly. Only some rows state a clone size, as once, few, many or a class for expanded clones.

clone_size j_call v_call d_call cdr3_nt cdr3_aa
- TRBJ2-6 TRBV27 TRBD1 TGTGCCAGCAGTGCCCGGGACAGGGGAACCCACTCTGGGGCCAACGTCCTGACTTTC CASSARDRGTHSGANVLTF
- TRBJ1-6 TRBV28 - TGTGCCAGCAGCCCCAGGGTTGGCTCCTATAATTCACCCCTCCACTTT CASSPRVGSYNSPLHF
- TRBJ1-5 TRBV6-6 - TGTGCCAGCCGATTACGGGGGGGCGTTCAGCCCCAGCATTTT CASRLRGGVQPQHF
- TRBJ1-4 TRBV28 - TGTGCCAGCAGTTTATCGGGAAATGTACATGAAAAACTGTTTTTT CASSLSGNVHEKLFF
- TRBJ2-1 TRBV5-1 TRBD1 TGCGCCAGCAGCTTTCAATTTGGGTTCTCCGGACAGGAGACCTACAATGAGCAGTTCTTC CASSFQFGFSGQETYNEQFF
- TRBJ2-2 TRBV7-6 - TGTGCCAGCAGCTTAGTGCCCTCGAGGGTAGGGTCCGGGGAGCTGTTTTTT CASSLVPSRVGSGELFF
- TRBJ2-7 TRBV14 - TGTGCCAGCAGCCAAACAGTAAACGAGCAGTACTTC CASSQTVNEQYF
- TRBJ2-7 TRBV5-1 - TGCGCCAGCAGCTTCGGTGGTTACGAGCAGTACTTC CASSFGGYEQYF
- TRBJ1-1 TRBV19 - TGTGCCAGTAGTGCCCTACCCCGACAGGATTCGAACACTGAAGCTTTCTTT CASSALPRQDSNTEAFF
- TRBJ2-1 TRBV9 TRBD2 TGTGCCAGCAGCGGGAGCGGGGGGGTCTACAATGAGCAGTTCTTC CASSGSGGVYNEQFF
- TRBJ1-3 TRBV18 TRBD1 TGTGCCAGCTCACCACTCGAGGGGGCGCGCGGAAACACCATATATTTT CASSPLEGARGNTIYF
- TRBJ1-1 TRBV18 - TGTGCCAGCTCACCACACCAGGGCCCCTTTTGGGACACTGAAGCTTTCTTT CASSPHQGPFWDTEAFF
few TRBJ2-1 TRBV7-9 - TGTGCCAGCAGCCCGACCAGACTACGCTCCTACAATGAGCAGTTCTTC CASSPTRLRSYNEQFF
- TRBJ2-5 TRBV28 - TGTGCCAGCAGACCGCCTAAAAGGGGCCAAGAGACCCAGTACTTC CASRPPKRGQETQYF
- TRBJ1-5 TRBV7-9 - TGTGCCAGCAGCTTACAGGAAAGAAGTCCCCAGCATTTT CASSLQERSPQHF
- TRBJ2-7 TRBV2 - TGTGCCAGCAGTGTAGAGATCCACCCCTATAACGAGCAGTACTTC CASSVEIHPYNEQYF
- TRBJ1-2 TRBV4-3 - TGCGCCAGCAGCCAAGCTCAACAGGGCCACTGCAGCTACACCTTC CASSQAQQGHCSYTF
- TRBJ1-3 TRBV27 - TGTGCCACCAGCAGGGGTCGGGGGGCCACCATATATTTT CATSRGRGATIYF
- TRBJ1-5 TRBV11-2 - TGTGCCAGCAGCCCTAGCGAGTGGCAGCCCCAGCATTTT CASSPSEWQPQHF
- TRBJ2-5 TRBV4-1 - TGCGCCAGCAGCCCTAGACAGAATGTCCTGGTACTAGAGACCCAGTACTTC CASSPRQNVLVLETQYF
- TRBJ2-3 TRBV6-5 - TGTGCCAGCAGTTACCGAATCTCGGAGCACACAGATACGCAGTATTTT CASSYRISEHTDTQYF
- TRBJ2-1 TRBV9 - TGTGCCAGCAGCACAAACCCTAGCACTGAGCAGTTCTTC CASSTNPSTEQFF
- TRBJ1-1 TRBV25-1 TRBD1 TGTGCCAGCAGTGAATATGTTGGCCCCTTGACAGGGGTCACTGAAGCTTTCTTT CASSEYVGPLTGVTEAFF
- TRBJ1-1 TRBV6-1 - TGTGCCAGCAGTGCGATCGACAGACGCAACACTGAAGCTTTCTTT CASSAIDRRNTEAFF
- TRBJ2-7 TRBV6-5 TRBD1 TGTGCCAGCAGCAAGAGCCCGACAGGGGGTTACGAGCAGTACTTC CASSKSPTGGYEQYF
- TRBJ2-2 TRBV25-1 TRBD2 TGTGCCAGCACCTCCGGGACTAGGGGCTTCGACGGGGAGCTGTTTTTT CASTSGTRGFDGELFF
- TRBJ1-1 TRBV7-2 - TGTGCCAGCAGCTCTGAGGTTTGGAGGAACACTGAAGCTTTCTTT CASSSEVWRNTEAFF
- TRBJ1-5 TRBV19 - TGTGCCAGTAGTAGGGACGGCGGGGGGCAGGGTCAGCCCCAGCATTTT CASSRDGGGQGQPQHF
few TRBJ1-2 TRBV5-1 - TGCGCCAGCAGCCTAAGACAGGCAGCTAACTATGGCTACACCTTC CASSLRQAANYGYTF
- TRBJ1-1 TRBV29-1 - TGCAGCGTTGAAACCCGGCGGGGCTCCAACCCTGAAGCTTTCTTT CSVETRRGSNPEAFF
- TRBJ1-2 TRBV27 - TGTGCCAGCACCCGTGGTCCAGGCGACTATGGCTACACCTTC CASTRGPGDYGYTF
- TRBJ2-7 TRBV7-2 TRBD1 TGTGCCAGCAGCTCAGAGGGACAGGGTACCCCTGACCTTTACGAGCAGTACTTC CASSSEGQGTPDLYEQYF
- TRBJ2-1 TRBV7-9 TRBD2 TGTGCCAGCAGCCCGACTAGCGGGGGGACCACCTACAATGAGCAGTTCTTC CASSPTSGGTTYNEQFF
- TRBJ1-1 TRBV27 - TGTGCCAGCAAAAGATTTGGTACAGACCCGAACACTGAAGCTTTCTTT CASKRFGTDPNTEAFF
- TRBJ1-2 TRBV18 TRBD1 TGTGCCAGCTCACTTTCGGGACAGGGGGTAAGCGGCTACACCTTC CASSLSGQGVSGYTF
once TRBJ1-1 TRBV15 TRBD1 TGTGCCACCAGCAGAGAAAGGACAGGACTTAAGAATGTTGAAGCTTTCTTT CATSRERTGLKNVEAFF
- TRBJ2-7 TRBV7-8 - TGTGCCAGCAGCTCCGCGACTAGTCCCTACGAGCAGTACTTC CASSSATSPYEQYF
- TRBJ1-6 TRBV7-2 TRBD1 TGTGCCAGCAGCCAGGCGGGACAGGGTTCCTTTTTATATTCACCCCTCCACTTT CASSQAGQGSFLYSPLHF
- TRBJ2-1 TRBV7-8 TRBD2 TGTGCCAGCAGCTTTTTCCGGGGGGGCCTCTACAATGAGCAGTTCTTC CASSFFRGGLYNEQFF
- TRBJ1-2 TRBV9 - TGTGCCAGCAGCGTCCTAGCTAACTATGGCTACACCTTC CASSVLANYGYTF
- TRBJ2-1 TRBV7-9 - TGTGCCAGCAGCCCCGCCGGCGGTACCTACAATGAGCAGTTCTTC CASSPAGGTYNEQFF
- TRBJ1-5 TRBV15 - TGTGCCACCAGCAACTTCCATCAGCCCCAGCATTTT CATSNFHQPQHF
- TRBJ2-7 TRBV4-1 - TGCGCCAGCAGCCAAGACTGGGCGCGGGACCTTCCCTACGAGCAGTACTTC CASSQDWARDLPYEQYF
- TRBJ2-2 TRBV4-3 TRBD1 TGCGCCAGCAGCCAAGATAGGGTAGGACAGGCCTTAAACACCGGGGAGCTGTTTTTT CASSQDRVGQALNTGELFF
- TRBJ1-2 TRBV19 TRBD1 TGTGCCAGTAGTATTTCCGGGGCCCCGGGACAGGGGACGCAAGGCTACACCTTC CASSISGAPGQGTQGYTF